This passage covers 19 T cell receptor beta chains from one sample sequenced in a study of blood T cell repertoires in COVID-19. Using immunoSEQ multiplex PCR, the repertoire was profiled, and TCRdb retains in-frame clones only, with some absent. The sample contains about 250,000 clones, 65% to 85% of which appear only once. Sequenced input: peripheral blood. All receptors derive from a woman older than 75 with acute or convalescent COVID-19.

The chain carries TRBV6-5 and TRBJ2-3; D is undetermined. The V end lost 0 bases, the J end lost 6 bases, and 10 bases lay between the germline ends. Germline V gives CDR1 MNHEY, CDR2 SVGAGI. The CDR3 runs 14 residues. DNA for the CDR3: TGTGCCAGCAGTTACTCACTGGCGAGGGATACGCAGTATTTT. Its protein is CASSYSLARDTQYF.

This chain connects TRBV3-1 (or the pseudogene TRBV3-2) to TRBJ2-2; a weak D match, TRBD2 (6 bases). Germline V CDR1 and CDR2: LGHDT, YNNKEL (reference sequence). The V end was cut by 4 bases, the J end by 5 bases, with 11 bases between. This CDR3 has 14 amino acids. In DNA form, the CDR3 reads TGTGCCAGCAGCCCTGACAGCGGGACCGGGGAGCTGTTTTTT. Translation gives CASSPDSGTGELFF.

The chain combines TRBV9 with TRBJ2-2; tentatively, D is TRBD1 (6 bases). Germline lookup yields CDR1 SGDLS and CDR2 YYNGEE. Trimming stripped 0 bases from V and 7 bases from J, with 10 bases between. This CDR3 has 14 amino acids. DNA for the CDR3: TGTGCCAGCAGCGTAGCGGACAGTCTCGGGGAGCTGTTTTTT. Protein product: CASSVADSLGELFF.

The chain uses TRBV19 and TRBJ2-2; 7 nucleotides match TRBD1. Germline trimming cut 5 bases from V and 7 bases from J; bases unmatched to any gene: 4. CDR1 and CDR2 from the germline V gene are LNHDA and SQIVND (reference sequence). The length of the CDR3 is 13 residues. CDR3 protein: CASSYGQVGELFF. CDR3 DNA sequence: TGTGCCAGTAGTTATGGACAGGTCGGGGAGCTGTTTTTT.

V and J are TRBV5-1 and TRBJ2-7; 8 bases fit TRBD1. The junction had 5 bases not matched to a gene; V was cut back by 4 bases and J by 2 bases. CDR1 SGHRS and CDR2 YFSETQ come from the germline V gene. CDR3 length equals 14 residues. In nucleotides, the CDR3 is TGCGCCAGCAGCCCTCAGGGGGCAACCTACGAGCAGTACTTC. It encodes CASSPQGATYEQYF.

The V call is TRBV7-2, the J call TRBJ1-4; unclear D gene. Trimming pared 10 bases from V and 4 bases from J, leaving 16 bases between. CDR1 SGHTA and CDR2 FQGNSA come from the germline V gene. The CDR3 covers 14 residues. This CDR3 is CATSREASNEKLFF. The CDR3 region has the DNA TGTGCCACTTCACGGGAGGCAAGTAATGAAAAACTGTTTTTT.

The V call is TRBV4-2, the J call TRBJ2-3, with 8 bases fitting TRBD1. The CDR3 has 15 residues. Losses at the gene ends were 1 base for V and 4 bases for J; bases not matched to a gene: 4. Germline CDR1 is LGHNA and CDR2 is YNFKEQ. As DNA, the CDR3 is TGTGCCAGCAGCCAAGGGACAGGGTCCTCAGATACGCAGTATTTT. This encodes CASSQGTGSSDTQYF.

The chain employs TRBV5-1 and TRBJ2-2, with 10 bases fitting TRBD2. After removal of 4 bases from V and 5 bases from J, the junction contained 8 bases not matched to a gene. Germline CDR1 and CDR2: SGHRS and YFSETQ. The CDR3 is 16 amino acids. The CDR3 loop is CASSNPGTSATGELFF. DNA of the CDR3: TGCGCCAGCAGCAACCCCGGGACTAGCGCGACCGGGGAGCTGTTTTTT. Full variable domain (outside the CDR3, taken from reference TRBV5-1 and TRBJ2-2): KAGVTQTPRYLIKTRGQQVTLSCSPISGHRSVSWYQQTPGQGLQFLFEYFSETQRNKGNFPGRFSGRQFSNSRSEMNVSTLELGDSALYLCASSNPGTSATGELFFGEGSRLTVL.

The chain couples TRBV18 to TRBJ1-2; the match to TRBD1 covers 8 bases. CDR3 size: 17 residues. Trimming removed 5 bases from V and 7 bases from J; junction bases left unmatched: 18. The germline V gene has CDR1 KGHSH and CDR2 LQKENI. The CDR3 DNA sequence: TGTGCCAGCTCAACACAATTAGTGACAGGGGATGCTGGTGGCTACACCTTC. Its protein is CASSTQLVTGDAGGYTF.

The V gene is TRBV15, the J gene TRBJ1-2, with D maybe TRBD1 (6 bases). The CDR3 extends over 13 amino acids. The germline V gene encodes CDR1 LNHNV and CDR2 YYDKDF (reference sequence). Trimming stripped 7 bases from V and 8 bases from J, with 17 bases between. CDR3 region: CATTRGAFRGYTF. In DNA, the CDR3 is TGTGCCACCACTCGGGGGGCCTTTAGGGGCTACACCTTC.

The V call is TRBV4-1, the J call TRBJ1-2, with D perhaps TRBD1 (5 bases). V shed 0 bases and J shed 8 bases, with 13 bases lying between them. The CDR3 sequence is 14 residues long. The germline V gene has CDR1 MGHRA and CDR2 YSYEKL. CDR3 loop: CASSQELRVLGYTF. As DNA, the CDR3 is TGCGCCAGCAGCCAAGAACTCAGGGTACTCGGCTACACCTTC.

This clone was observed once. The chain couples TRBV19 to TRBJ2-5, with a tentative D call TRBD2 (5 bases). Germline-derived CDR1 and CDR2 are LNHDA and SQIVND (reference sequence). Trimming left V 5 bases short and J 4 bases short, with 20 bases between. There are 16 residues in the CDR3. CDR3 coding DNA: TGTGCCAGTAGTTTCTCCGCCGGGATTATTTTAGAGACCCAGTACTTC. It codes for CASSFSAGIILETQYF.

This clone was seen only once. The chain couples TRBV10-3 to TRBJ2-1; 10 bases fit TRBD2. V shed 10 bases, J shed 0 bases, and the junction held 9 bases outside the gene matches. Germline values: CDR1 ENHRY, CDR2 SYGVKD. This CDR3 region has 16 residues. The CDR3 is CASRGAGGVSYNEQFF. The DNA of the CDR3 is TGTGCCAGCAGGGGAGCGGGGGGGGTCTCCTACAATGAGCAGTTCTTC.

The chain uses TRBV3-1 (or the pseudogene TRBV3-2) and TRBJ1-6, with D maybe TRBD1 (5 bases). V dropped 3 bases and J dropped 9 bases, with 15 bases sitting between them. This CDR3 comprises 15 residues. Germline V gene data show CDR1 as LGHDT and CDR2 as YNNKEL (reference sequence). CDR3 DNA: TGTGCCAGCAGCCAGGTCGGTGTAAGGGGTTCACCCCTCCACTTT. Amino acids: CASSQVGVRGSPLHF.

This chain connects TRBV19 to TRBJ1-1; the D is unclear. The CDR3 has 13 residues. V was shortened by 7 bases and J by 1 base, with 10 bases between the two germline ends. The germline V gene encodes CDR1 LNHDA and CDR2 SQIVND (reference sequence). CDR3 protein: CASIRGPNTEAFF. The CDR3 DNA sequence: TGTGCCAGTATCCGAGGGCCGAACACTGAAGCTTTCTTT.

The chain combines TRBV12-3 or TRBV12-4 with TRBJ2-2; D might be TRBD1 (5 bases). V dropped 3 bases and J dropped 10 bases, with 12 bases sitting between them. CDR3 length: 13 residues. The CDR3 sequence: CASSLYRRQELFF. DNA for the CDR3: TGTGCCAGCAGTTTGTACAGGCGGCAGGAGCTGTTTTTT.

The J gene is TRBJ2-7, the V gene TRBV2, with 8 bases fitting TRBD2. Germline V gene sequence: CDR1 SNHLY, CDR2 FYNNEI. This CDR3 region has 14 residues. The ends lost 3 bases at V and 6 bases at J; junction bases unmatched: 7. CDR3 protein: CASSERRGVLEQYF. The CDR3 DNA sequence: TGTGCCAGCAGTGAGCGGCGGGGGGTGCTCGAGCAGTACTTC.

CDR3 sequence (DNA): TGTGCCAGCAGTTTCCGAGCGGGGGTAAATACGCAGTATTTT. Its protein is CASSFRAGVNTQYF. The J gene is TRBJ2-3, the V gene TRBV28; 8 bases are a match to TRBD2. Germline assignment: CDR1 MDHEN and CDR2 SYDVKM. Germline trimming cut 3 bases from V and 7 bases from J; bases unmatched to any gene: 6. The CDR3 runs to 14 residues. Using reference TRBV28 and TRBJ2-3 for the parts outside the CDR3, the full variable domain is DVKVTQSSRYLVKRTGEKVFLECVQDMDHENMFWYRQDPGLGLRLIYFSYDVKMKEKGDIPEGYSVSREKKERFSLILESASTNQTSMYLCASSFRAGVNTQYFGPGTRLTVL.

The CDR3 bases are TGTGCCAGCATCGCTGGACAGGGGTTCGGTCAGCCCCAGCATTTT. Its protein is CASIAGQGFGQPQHF. The V and J genes are TRBV2 and TRBJ1-5; 9 positions match TRBD1. Looked up from germline, CDR1 is SNHLY and CDR2 is FYNNEI. CDR3 size: 15 residues. Trimming removed 7 bases from V and 6 bases from J; junction bases left unmatched: 10.